A single sample gave rise to the 2 T cell receptor beta chains below, sequenced in a study of shared clonotypes between healthy human individuals. Sequenced by immunoSEQ multiplex PCR; TCRdb stores in-frame clones only, minus some. The table has 100,000 or so clones, about 70% seen once. Sequencing was done on a sample of memory CD8+ T cells sorted from blood. The subset denotes: CD45RO+ cells pooled with CCR7-negative TemRA cells. The receptors here all came from a woman younger than 45 in good health.

V and J are TRBV27 and TRBJ1-4; unclear D gene. The CDR3 extends over 13 amino acids. CDR1 is MNHEY and CDR2 is SMNVEV in the germline V gene (reference sequence). V was trimmed by 5 bases and J by 5 bases, leaving 9 bases between them. The CDR3 sequence is CASSPYPNEKLFF. The CDR3 coding sequence is TGTGCCAGCAGTCCGTACCCCAATGAAAAACTGTTTTTT.

The chain is built from TRBV4-1 and TRBJ2-1; D unclear. The germline V gene encodes CDR1 MGHRA and CDR2 YSYEKL. V dropped 6 bases and J dropped 1 base, with 16 bases sitting between them. CDR3 size: 16 residues. The CDR3: CASRDYMRASYNEQFF. The CDR3 DNA sequence: TGCGCCAGCAGGGATTACATGAGAGCATCCTACAATGAGCAGTTCTTC.